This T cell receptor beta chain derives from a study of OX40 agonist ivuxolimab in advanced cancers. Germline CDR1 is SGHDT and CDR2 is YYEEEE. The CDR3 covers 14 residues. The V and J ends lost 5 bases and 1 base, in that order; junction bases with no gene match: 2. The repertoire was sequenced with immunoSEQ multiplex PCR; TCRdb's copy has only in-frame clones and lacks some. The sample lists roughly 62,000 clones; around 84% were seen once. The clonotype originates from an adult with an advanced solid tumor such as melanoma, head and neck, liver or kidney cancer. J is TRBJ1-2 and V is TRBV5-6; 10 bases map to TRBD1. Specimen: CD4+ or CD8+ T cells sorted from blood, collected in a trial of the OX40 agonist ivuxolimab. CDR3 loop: CASSGDRGNYGYTF. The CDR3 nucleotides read TGTGCCAGCAGTGGGGACAGGGGTAACTATGGCTACACCTTC.